This TCR beta chain was recovered during a study of T cell responses to AZD1222 COVID-19 vaccine. Whole-study results and caveats: The donor cohort was predominantly white British with a female majority, and clonal diversity may have been underestimated. Unmutated variant regions are reportedly the target of nearly half of TCRs that are spike-specific. Vaccine-related CD4 TCRs covered spike, predominating at 160-218 and 743-854.

Germline loops: CDR1 LGHNA, CDR2 YSLEER. After removal of 3 bases from V and 2 bases from J, the junction contained 2 bases not matched to a gene. The CDR3 sequence is 14 residues long. Remarks on this clone: The antigen is not known.

Clones were sequenced by immunoSEQ multiplex PCR, and TCRdb holds only the in-frame ones, with some missing. Here the sample spans about 97,000 clones, about 88% being singletons. The receptor comes from an adult in good health. Sample: peripheral blood, taken on day 0 of AZD1222 vaccination. This chain connects TRBV4-3 to TRBJ2-7; 9 nucleotides align to TRBD1. CDR3 bases: TGCGCCAGCAGCCAGGGACAGGGCACCTACGAGCAGTACTTC. It translates to CASSQGQGTYEQYF.